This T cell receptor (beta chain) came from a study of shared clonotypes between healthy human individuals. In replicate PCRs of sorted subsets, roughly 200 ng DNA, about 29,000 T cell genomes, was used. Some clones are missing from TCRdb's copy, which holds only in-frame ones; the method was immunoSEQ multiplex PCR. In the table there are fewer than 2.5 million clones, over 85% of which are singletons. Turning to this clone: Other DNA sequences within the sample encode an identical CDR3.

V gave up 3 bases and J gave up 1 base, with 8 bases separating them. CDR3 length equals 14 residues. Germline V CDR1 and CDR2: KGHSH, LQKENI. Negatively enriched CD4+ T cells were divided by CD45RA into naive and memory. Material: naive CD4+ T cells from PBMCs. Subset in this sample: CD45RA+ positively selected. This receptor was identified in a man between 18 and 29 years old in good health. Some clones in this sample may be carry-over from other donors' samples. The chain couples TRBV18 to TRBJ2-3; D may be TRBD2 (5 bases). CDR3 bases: TGTGCCAGCTCACCCCAAGCGGGCACAGATACGCAGTATTTT. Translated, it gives CASSPQAGTDTQYF.